These T cell receptor beta chains were read from a single sample in a study of cytomegalovirus exposure and HLA in healthy donors. TCRdb's table, derived via immunoSEQ multiplex PCR, lists solely in-frame clones and lacks some. The sample records roughly 150,000 clones, 70% to 85% being singletons. The sample was PBMCs. The receptors derive from a male donor in good health and CMV-seronegative. Each CDR3 is given with its conserved first and last residue. Fields, in order: D gene, J gene, clone size, V gene, CDR3 DNA, CDR3 protein. A D gene is named only where the DNA matches it firmly. Only some rows state a clone size, as once, few, many or a class for expanded clones.

NA,TRBJ2-1,NA,TRBV4-1,TGCGCCAGCAGCCTCGCCGGGGGGCACGGTGAGCAGTTCTTC,CASSLAGGHGEQFF
TRBD2,TRBJ2-7,NA,TRBV28,TGTGCCAGCAACCCGGGGGGCTACGAGCAGTACTTC,CASNPGGYEQYF
NA,TRBJ1-1,NA,TRBV7-3,TGTGCCAGCAGTCTTGGGGGGGGCTCCACTGAAGCTTTCTTT,CASSLGGGSTEAFF
NA,TRBJ2-3,NA,TRBV27,TGTGCCAGCAGTTTAAACCGGGGGGATACGCAGTATTTT,CASSLNRGDTQYF
NA,TRBJ1-1,NA,TRBV6-5,TGTGCCAGTTCTCTCACAGGTCGGAACACTGAAGCTTTCTTT,CASSLTGRNTEAFF
NA,TRBJ1-2,NA,TRBV7-9,TGTGCCAGCAGCCCCCCTGATCGGACACCCTACTATGGCTACACCTTC,CASSPPDRTPYYGYTF
TRBD1,TRBJ1-4,NA,TRBV30,TGTGCCTTGGGACAGGGGTATGAAAAACTGTTTTTT,CALGQGYEKLFF
TRBD2,TRBJ2-1,few,TRBV5-1,TGCGCCAGCAGCTTGGCGACTAGCGCGAGCTCCTACAATGAGCAGTTCTTC,CASSLATSASSYNEQFF
TRBD1,TRBJ2-7,NA,TRBV7-6,TGTGCCAGCAGCCGAACCCGACAGGGGTTCCTGGTCGAGCAGTACTTC,CASSRTRQGFLVEQYF
TRBD2,TRBJ2-3,NA,TRBV6-5,TGTGCCAGCAAACTAGCGGGGACCACAGATACGCAGTATTTT,CASKLAGTTDTQYF
TRBD1,TRBJ1-2,NA,TRBV7-2,TGTGCCAGCAGCTTAGGACAGGGCTATGGCTACACCTTC,CASSLGQGYGYTF
NA,TRBJ1-5,NA,TRBV6-6,TGTGCCAGCAGTTACTCTGGGGCTCAGCCCCAGCATTTT,CASSYSGAQPQHF
NA,TRBJ1-1,NA,TRBV27,TGTGCCAGCAGTTTAGGAGACAGCAATGAAGCTTTCTTT,CASSLGDSNEAFF
NA,TRBJ1-1,NA,TRBV6-1,TGTGCCAGCAGTGCCTTTAGGAGCACTGAAGCTTTCTTT,CASSAFRSTEAFF
NA,TRBJ1-5,NA,TRBV7-2,TGTGCCAGCAGCTTACGCAGGGATAGCAATCAGCCCCAGCATTTT,CASSLRRDSNQPQHF
NA,TRBJ2-2,NA,TRBV12-5,TGTGCTAGTGTAAGGGACTTGCTCACCGGGGAGCTGTTTTTT,CASVRDLLTGELFF
TRBD1,TRBJ2-1,once,TRBV7-9,TGTGCCAGCAGACCTGTGACAGGGGACAATGAGCAGTTCTTC,CASRPVTGDNEQFF
TRBD1,TRBJ1-1,NA,TRBV5-1,TGCGCCAGCAGCTTGGCCCTTGGGACAGCTGAAGCTTTCTTT,CASSLALGTAEAFF
NA,TRBJ2-1,few,TRBV4-1,TGCGCCAGCAGCCATATGCCCCGGGACTCACGGAGGGAGCAGTTCTTC,CASSHMPRDSRREQFF
TRBD2,TRBJ2-3,NA,TRBV19,TGTGCCAGTAGTCCCGGAGGTCCTCTAGCGGGGGGCACAGATACGCAGTATTTT,CASSPGGPLAGGTDTQYF
TRBD1,TRBJ2-2,once,TRBV28,TGTGCCAGCACCAATCCTCACAGGGGGGCCACCGGGGAGCTGTTTTTT,CASTNPHRGATGELFF
TRBD2,TRBJ2-1,NA,TRBV7-9,TGTGCCAGCAGCTTAGGCGGGAGGGTTTACAATGAGCAGTTCTTC,CASSLGGRVYNEQFF
NA,TRBJ2-3,NA,TRBV4-2,TGTGCCAGCAGCCCTAAGTCGGACTACCGTCGCACAGATACGCAGTATTTT,CASSPKSDYRRTDTQYF
NA,TRBJ1-2,few,TRBV28,TGTGCCAGCAGTTCTGGCCCCTTGGACTATGGCTACACCTTC,CASSSGPLDYGYTF
NA,TRBJ1-1,NA,TRBV19,TGTGCCAGTAGTATATCAGGATCCACTGAAGCTTTCTTT,CASSISGSTEAFF
TRBD2,TRBJ2-3,NA,TRBV7-6,TGTGCCAGCAGCTTAGTGGGACTAACCCCCACAGATACGCAGTATTTT,CASSLVGLTPTDTQYF
NA,TRBJ2-6,NA,TRBV15,TGTGCCACCAGCAGAGGGCAGGGCGCTCGGGGGGCCAACGTCCTGACTTTC,CATSRGQGARGANVLTF
NA,TRBJ2-5,NA,TRBV2,TGTGCCAGCCGGGGGGCGAGGTACCAAGAGACCCAGTACTTC,CASRGARYQETQYF
NA,TRBJ2-1,NA,TRBV11-3,TGTGCCAGCAGCTTAGATGGAAGGGGAGGGGGCAATGAGCAGTTCTTC,CASSLDGRGGGNEQFF
NA,TRBJ2-5,NA,TRBV7-9,TGTGCCAGCAGCTTAATGGGGGGTGAGCAGTACTTC,CASSLMGGEQYF
TRBD1,TRBJ1-1,NA,TRBV28,TGTGCCAGCAGTTTACAAGGGGGCCGCACTGAAGCTTTCTTT,CASSLQGGRTEAFF
TRBD2,TRBJ2-5,NA,TRBV5-4,TGTGCCAGCAGCGAGGGAGGGTTGGAGACCCAGTACTTC,CASSEGGLETQYF
TRBD2,TRBJ2-3,NA,TRBV7-9,TGTGCCAGCAGCTTTGCAGCGGGGGGCACAGATACGCAGTATTTT,CASSFAAGGTDTQYF
NA,TRBJ2-2,NA,TRBV7-8,TGTGCCAGCAGCGTTCCTAGGAGAATAACCGGGGAGCTGTTTTTT,CASSVPRRITGELFF
TRBD1,TRBJ1-4,NA,TRBV28,TGTGCCAGCAGTTCTCCCGCGGGACAGGGTGCAACTAATGAAAAACTGTTTTTT,CASSSPAGQGATNEKLFF
TRBD2,TRBJ2-7,NA,TRBV28,TGTGCCAGCAGTTTAAGGTCGACAGGGGGCTTGGGACTAGCGGGAGGAAACTACGAGCAGTACTTC,CASSLRSTGGLGLAGGNYEQYF
NA,TRBJ2-7,NA,TRBV21-1,TGTGCCAGCAGGAGGCGGGACGCCGCCTCCTACGAGCAGTACTTC,CASRRRDAASYEQYF
TRBD2,TRBJ2-3,NA,TRBV7-3,TGTGCCAGCAGCTTATCCGGTCTAGCGGGGGATCGGTATTTT,CASSLSGLAGDRYF
TRBD2,TRBJ2-1,NA,TRBV13,TGTGCCAGCAGCCCGCTCCTTCGGACTAGCGGGGGGAGCTATGAGCAGTTCTTC,CASSPLLRTSGGSYEQFF
TRBD2,TRBJ2-7,NA,TRBV7-9,TGTGCCAGCAGCTTAGATAACGGGAGGGCCCTCGGGTACGAGCAGTACTTC,CASSLDNGRALGYEQYF
NA,TRBJ2-1,NA,TRBV6-5,TGTGCCAGCAGTCCCCTTTGGGAGGCCTACAATGAGCAGTTCTTC,CASSPLWEAYNEQFF